The entry below gives a single T cell receptor (beta chain) sequence along with its context. This specimen comes from a study of patients and donors after allogeneic stem cell transplantation. In germline, CDR1 is GTSNPN, CDR2 SVGIG (reference sequence). This CDR3 has 15 residues. The ends were cut back, 0 bases at V and 5 bases at J, with 13 bases in the middle. TCRdb reprocessed the RT-PCR reads with MiXCR, giving one entry per CDR3 protein. This table has approximately 160,000 distinct CDR3 sequences, about 30% appearing once. The origin of this receptor is a human donor who was either an allogeneic HSCT recipient or a stem cell or donor lymphocyte infusion donor (not recorded which). It is not recorded whose cells these are; they may come from a transplant donor. Sequences were obtained from blood, either unsorted or a sorted T cell fraction (not recorded which). The chain carries TRBV30 and TRBJ1-4; D gene unclear. This CDR3 reads CAWSVLGSPNEKLFF. In DNA form, the CDR3 reads TGTGCCTGGAGTGTACTCGGAAGTCCAAATGAAAAACTGTTTTTT.